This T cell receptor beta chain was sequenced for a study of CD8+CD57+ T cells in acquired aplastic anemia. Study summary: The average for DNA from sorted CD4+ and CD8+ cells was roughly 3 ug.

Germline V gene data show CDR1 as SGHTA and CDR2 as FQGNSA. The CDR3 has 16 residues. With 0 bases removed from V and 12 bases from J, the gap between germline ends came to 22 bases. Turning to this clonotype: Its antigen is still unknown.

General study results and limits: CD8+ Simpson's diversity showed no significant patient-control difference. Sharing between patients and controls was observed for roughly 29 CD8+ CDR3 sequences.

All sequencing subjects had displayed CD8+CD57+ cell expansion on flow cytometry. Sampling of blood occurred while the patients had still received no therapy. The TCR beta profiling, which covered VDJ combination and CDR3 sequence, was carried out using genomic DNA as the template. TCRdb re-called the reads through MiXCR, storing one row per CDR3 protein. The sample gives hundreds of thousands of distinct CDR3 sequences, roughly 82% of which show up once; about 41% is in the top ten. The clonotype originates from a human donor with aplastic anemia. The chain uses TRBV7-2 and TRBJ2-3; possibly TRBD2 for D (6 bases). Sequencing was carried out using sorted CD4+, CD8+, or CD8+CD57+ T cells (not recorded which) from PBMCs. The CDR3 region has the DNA TGTGCCAGCAGCTTAGCGGGAGGTCCCGATACGGATAATCAGTATTTT. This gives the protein CASSLAGGPDTDNQYF.